These 9 T cell receptor beta chains were all obtained from the same sample, sequenced in a study of T cell responses to AZD1222 COVID-19 vaccine. Measured with immunoSEQ multiplex PCR; TCRdb has only the in-frame clones, and not every one. Of about 88,000 clones detected, about 90% appear once; the ten largest clones hold about 5%. The sequenced sample was peripheral blood, obtained on day 0 of AZD1222 vaccination. These receptors originate from an adult in good health.

CDR3 coding DNA: TGCGCCAGCAGCCAAGAAGGAGGCGAGCAAGTTGGCGGGGAGCTGTTTTTT. Translating gives CASSQEGGEQVGGELFF. This chain links TRBV4-3 with TRBJ2-2, with D maybe TRBD2 (5 bases). V dropped 0 bases and J dropped 7 bases, with 18 bases sitting between them. The CDR3 extends over 17 amino acids. Germline CDR1 is LGHNA and CDR2 is YSLEER.

V gene TRBV5-1 combines with J gene TRBJ2-1; no definite D call. V was cut by 0 bases and J by 3 bases, with 4 bases left in between. This CDR3 contains 13 residues. CDR1 and CDR2 from the germline V gene are SGHRS and YFSETQ. This CDR3 is CASSLDIYNEQFF. CDR3 coding DNA: TGCGCCAGCAGCTTGGACATCTACAATGAGCAGTTCTTC. The full variable domain, completed using reference TRBV5-1 and TRBJ2-1, is KAGVTQTPRYLIKTRGQQVTLSCSPISGHRSVSWYQQTPGQGLQFLFEYFSETQRNKGNFPGRFSGRQFSNSRSEMNVSTLELGDSALYLCASSLDIYNEQFFGPGTRLTVL.

The genes are TRBV28 and TRBJ1-4, with 7 bases aligning to TRBD1. The V gene end was trimmed by 6 bases and the J gene end by 4 bases; junction bases not matched to a gene: 11. CDR1 and CDR2 (germline): MDHEN, SYDVKM. The CDR3 runs 16 residues. The CDR3 DNA sequence: TGTGCCAGCAGCCCAAAACCGGGACAGCTTAATGAAAAACTGTTTTTT. Translation gives CASSPKPGQLNEKLFF.

V usage is TRBV27 and J usage is TRBJ2-2; 10 nucleotides match TRBD2. CDR1 is MNHEY and CDR2 is SMNVEV in the germline V gene (reference sequence). V shed 3 bases and J 4 bases; nucleotides not matched to a gene: 5. This CDR3 comprises 16 residues. This CDR3 is CASSFLAGESTGELFF. The CDR3 region has the DNA TGTGCCAGCAGTTTTCTAGCGGGAGAGAGCACCGGGGAGCTGTTTTTT.

This chain connects TRBV10-3 to TRBJ2-5, with D tentatively TRBD2 (6 bases). Germline CDR1 and CDR2: ENHRY and SYGVKD. CDR3 length equals 14 residues. V was trimmed by 3 bases and J by 0 bases, leaving 8 bases between them. CDR3 DNA: TGTGCCATCAGTGATCTAGCGTACCAAGAGACCCAGTACTTC. This translates into CAISDLAYQETQYF.

In its sample, this clone was seen a few times. The rearrangement uses TRBV19 and TRBJ2-1, with D possibly being TRBD1 or TRBD2 (5 bases each). Trimming pared 6 bases from V and 6 bases from J, leaving 18 bases between. CDR1 and CDR2 from the germline V gene are LNHDA and SQIVND (reference sequence). The CDR3 sequence is 15 residues long. Here the CDR3 DNA reads TGTGCCAGTAGAAACACCGGGACCCGGTCCAATGAGCAGTTCTTC. Its protein product is CASRNTGTRSNEQFF.

This chain connects TRBV28 to TRBJ2-1; 7 nucleotides match TRBD2. This CDR3 region has 15 residues. J gave up 4 bases and V 7 bases, and 10 bases lay outside the gene matches. Germline V gene lookup returns CDR1 MDHEN and CDR2 SYDVKM. CDR3 sequence: CASTPGTTGYNEQFF. The CDR3 DNA follows: TGTGCCAGCACTCCAGGGACTACAGGATACAATGAGCAGTTCTTC.

The V gene is TRBV7-3, the J gene TRBJ2-3; 12 positions agree with TRBD2. Germline assignment: CDR1 SGHTA and CDR2 FQGTGA. V lost 0 bases and J lost 5; bases outside the gene matches: 3. The CDR3 consists of 16 residues. CDR3 nucleotides: TGTGCCAGCAGCTTAACGTTGGGACTAGCGGGAGATACGCAGTATTTT. Amino acids: CASSLTLGLAGDTQYF.

This clone was seen only once. The chain has TRBV4-3 and TRBJ2-3, with D unresolved. There are 14 residues in the CDR3. Deletions cut 1 base from V and 2 bases from J, with 7 bases between. Germline V CDR1 and CDR2: LGHNA, YSLEER. The CDR3 loop reads CASSQGTTTDTQYF. The CDR3 nucleotides are TGCGCCAGCAGCCAAGGCACAACCACAGATACGCAGTATTTT.